This T cell receptor beta chain was captured by sequencing in a study of OX40 agonist ivuxolimab in advanced cancers. The study in broad terms: The costimulatory receptor OX40 (CD134) was targeted by ivuxolimab, a fully human IgG2 agonistic monoclonal antibody. Peripheral TCRbeta sequencing aimed to test whether ivuxolimab altered TCR sequence diversity and caused clonal T-cell expansion. Of the 50 to 55 patients in dose escalation, 19 had hepatocellular carcinoma, approximately 15 had melanoma, 9 had renal cell carcinoma and 9 had head and neck cancer. Intravenous ivuxolimab was administered to patients every 2 weeks at six dose levels: 0.01, 0.1, 0.3, 1.5, 3 and 10 mg/kg. In the dose-escalation cohort, roughly four fifths of patients were male, and the mean age was approximately 60 years, with a range of 23 to 79. Partial responses occurred in three dose-escalation patients: two with cutaneous melanoma and one with hepatocellular carcinoma. Patients were allowed to have had prior anti-PD-1, anti-PD-L1 or anti-CTLA-4 therapy, and less than 45% of the dose-escalation patients had previously received checkpoint inhibitors. The monotherapy dose-escalation portion (N of about 52 patients) of the phase I ivuxolimab trial is reported in the paper.

Patients with a history of autoimmune disease or receiving systemic immunosuppression were excluded from the trial. Peripheral blood for TCR sequencing was drawn from every dose cohort at baseline, at cycle 4 day 1 and at cycle 7 day 1. Samples came from an open-label, multicenter, first-in-human phase I dose-escalation trial of ivuxolimab. Adults with locally advanced or metastatic melanoma, renal cell, hepatocellular, or head and neck squamous cell carcinoma were enrolled in the trial. CD4+ and CD8+ T cells were sorted separately from peripheral blood before TCR sequencing. General conclusions and limits of the study: Antigen specificity was not determined for the clonally expanded peripheral T cells. In partial responders in the 0.1-3.0 mg/kg groups, normalized peripheral clonal expansion was found to be among the lowest, especially among CD8+ T cells. After ivuxolimab, expanded clones were on average more numerous among CD8+ T cells than among CD4+ T cells. Low levels of normalized T-cell clonal expansion were also shown by some nonresponding patients. At doses of 0.1 to 3.0 mg/kg, clonal expansion of both CD4+ and CD8+ T cells in blood was seen between baseline and week 6.

For sequencing of the TCRbeta CDR3 region, genomic DNA was extracted from the sorted cells. The immunoSEQ Assay was used to sequence the TCRbeta CDR3 regions. TCRdb retrieved this table from immuneACCESS and kept in-frame rearrangements only. Not all clones are present; in checked studies, unresolved V genes account for under half, and no reason is known for the remainder. The table for this sample lists 20,000 to 25,000 clones; about 87% of them were counted only once. The ten largest make up 25% to 35% of the sample. A remark on this clone: Its antigen has not been determined. No much larger clonotype is one base removed from it; base qualities were not supplied.

The sequences come from CD4+ or CD8+ T cells sorted from blood, collected in a trial of the OX40 agonist ivuxolimab. The receptor was derived from an adult with an advanced solid tumor such as melanoma, head and neck, liver or kidney cancer.

Read as DNA, the sequence is TGTGCCTGGGGGACTAGCGGGGGAGTCTACAATGAGCAGTTCTTC. This is translated as CAWGTSGGVYNEQFF. The chain uses TRBV30 and TRBJ2-1; TRBD2 agrees with 14 junctional bases. V has 5 bases trimmed and J has 3 bases trimmed; junction bases matching no gene number 3. There are 15 amino acids in the CDR3, from cysteine to phenylalanine inclusive. Only CDR3 DNA remains: 45 bases, in frame from the first base. CDR1 and CDR2 are drawn from the germline V gene (reference sequence): GTSNPN, SVGIG.